The 14 T cell receptor beta chains below were found in one sample sequenced in a study of blood T cells in healthy people across ages. With a J-beta primer mix and a sample-barcoded 5' primer, a second PCR ran about 6 to 11 cycles. TCRdb used MiXCR to reprocess the 5' RACE reads, holding one entry per CDR3 protein. The data hold more than 1 million distinct CDR3 sequences, with 45% observed a single time. The material sequenced was blood. The receptors here all came from a woman aged 60-70 years in good health.

This clonotype has a single count. The chain has TRBV20-1 and TRBJ1-5; no definite D call. CDR1 is DFQATT and CDR2 is SNEGSKA in the germline V gene (reference sequence). The CDR3 runs to 12 residues. V lost 3 bases and J lost 7, with 10 bases in between. CDR3 coding DNA: TGCAGTGCTAGGGCCGGGATCCAGCCCCAGCATTTT. As protein: CSARAGIQPQHF.

This clonotype was seen ten or more times. CDR3 in amino acids: CASSTKAGGNEQFF. For the CDR3, the DNA is TGTGCCAGCAGTACTAAAGCGGGAGGCAATGAGCAGTTCTTC. The chain uses TRBV6-4 and TRBJ2-1; the match to TRBD2 covers 9 bases. With V trimmed by 5 bases and J by 6 bases, 5 bases remained unmatched. This CDR3 contains 14 residues. CDR1 and CDR2 (germline): MRHNA, SNTAGT.

This clonotype has more than one count but fewer than ten. This chain uses TRBV7-9 with TRBJ2-7; TRBD1 aligns across 9 bases. CDR3 length equals 15 residues. Germline V lookup: CDR1 SEHNR, CDR2 FQNEAQ (reference sequence). V was pared by 5 bases and J by 6 bases, with 11 bases of the junction left unmatched. In nucleotides, the CDR3 is TGTGCCAGCAGCCCCCGGGACAGGGATGGCGGCGAGCAGTACTTC. It codes for CASSPRDRDGGEQYF.

V is TRBV6-2 or TRBV6-3 and J is TRBJ2-7; 7 positions agree with TRBD2. The CDR3 extends over 15 amino acids. CDR1 and CDR2 from the germline V gene are MNHEY and SVGEGT. V shed 5 bases and J 4 bases; nucleotides not matched to a gene: 11. The CDR3 DNA follows: TGTGCCAGCAGTCCCCAGGAGGGAGGGCCTTACGAGCAGTACTTC. Translation: CASSPQEGGPYEQYF.

This clonotype came up a few times. The rearrangement joins TRBV2 to TRBJ2-6; the match to TRBD1 covers 7 bases. This CDR3 contains 16 residues. Trimming at V came to 4 bases and at J to 4 bases, leaving 7 bases not matched to a gene. Germline V gene lookup returns CDR1 SNHLY and CDR2 FYNNEI. CDR3 coding DNA: TGTGCCAGCAGTGTTGAGGGGGCGCAAGGGGCCAACGTCCTGACTTTC. Protein product: CASSVEGAQGANVLTF.

Of note for this clonotype: It may be a read error: a sequence one base away is much more abundant. The chain combines TRBV2 with TRBJ2-5; no definite D call. V dropped 5 bases and J dropped 1 base, with 5 bases sitting between them. Germline CDR1 SNHLY, CDR2 FYNNEI. The CDR3 is 12 residues long. CDR3 amino acids: CASSFLQETQYF. DNA for the CDR3: TGTGCCAGCAGTTTCCTCCAAGAGACCCAGTACTTC.

The chain combines TRBV4-2 with TRBJ2-1; 10 nucleotides align to TRBD2. CDR1 and CDR2 (germline): LGHNA, YNFKEQ. V shed 2 bases, J shed 7 bases, and the junction held 8 bases outside the gene matches. This CDR3 region has 16 residues. The CDR3 region is CASSQPGLAEGNEQFF. The CDR3 bases are TGTGCCAGCAGCCAACCAGGACTAGCGGAGGGGAATGAGCAGTTCTTC.

This clonotype was counted between two and nine times. The chain carries TRBV24-1 and TRBJ2-1, with a tentative D call TRBD1 (5 bases). Germline CDR1 and CDR2: KGHDR and SFDVKD. CDR3 length: 17 residues. Trimming took 2 bases from V and 6 from J, leaving 19 bases between them. The CDR3 here is CATSDSGRATVPNEQFF. CDR3 sequence (DNA): TGTGCCACCAGTGATTCCGGCAGGGCGACCGTCCCCAATGAGCAGTTCTTC.

This clonotype was seen more than once but under ten times. The chain joins TRBV21-1 to TRBJ2-5; the listed D gene, TRBD1, was not tested against the DNA. The J call is uncertain, as TRBJ2-7 better fits the DNA end. TRBV21-1 is shown as a pseudogene. This CDR3 spans 17 amino acids. The DNA for the CDR3 is TGTGCCAGCAGCAAAAGGGGGGGGACAGGGGCGTGTTACGAGCAGTACTTC. Protein product: CASSKRGGTGACYEQYF.

Ten or more counts support this clonotype. The chain employs TRBV20-1 and TRBJ2-7, with 13 nucleotides matching TRBD2. The V and J ends lost 7 bases and 3 bases, in that order; junction bases with no gene match: 9. Germline V lookup: CDR1 DFQATT, CDR2 SNEGSKA (reference sequence). This CDR3 has 15 amino acids. CDR3 nucleotide sequence: TGCAGTGGCAGCTTTGGGACTAGCGGGAACTACGAGCAGTACTTC. This translates into CSGSFGTSGNYEQYF.

This chain joins TRBV29-1 and TRBJ2-1; the match to TRBD2 covers 10 bases. Looked up from germline, CDR1 is SQVTM and CDR2 is ANQGSEA. V was pared by 4 bases and J by 3 bases, with 9 bases of the junction left unmatched. The CDR3 totals 16 residues. This CDR3 is CSVVGGGTSVYNEQFF. CDR3 coding DNA: TGCAGCGTTGTTGGGGGCGGGACTAGCGTCTACAATGAGCAGTTCTTC.

This clonotype was seen repeatedly, ten times or more. V and J are TRBV4-2 and TRBJ2-7; TRBD1 matches 12 bases. CDR1 and CDR2 from the germline V gene are LGHNA and YNFKEQ. The CDR3 sequence is 16 residues long. V dropped 0 bases and J dropped 5; count of bases not matched to a gene: 5. As DNA, the CDR3 is TGTGCCAGCAGCCAAGATTCCGGGACAGGGGGCGACGAGCAGTACTTC. Its protein product is CASSQDSGTGGDEQYF.

The chain has TRBV27 and TRBJ2-1; possible D gene TRBD2, 6 bases. Trimming shortened V by 7 bases and J by 1 base, and 14 bases separated the two germline ends. Germline CDR1 is MNHEY and CDR2 is SMNVEV (reference sequence). There are 15 residues in the CDR3. The DNA for the CDR3 is TGTGCCAGCACCCTATCAGGGAGGTCCTACAATGAGCAGTTCTTC. As protein: CASTLSGRSYNEQFF.

The rearrangement links TRBV5-1 to TRBJ2-5; D is possibly TRBD2 (5 bases). The J call is uncertain, as TRBJ2-7 better fits the DNA end. The germline V gene encodes CDR1 SGHRS and CDR2 YFSETQ. This CDR3 contains 16 residues. The CDR3 nucleotides are TGCGCCAGCAGCTTGTCCTGGATGGGTAGGGAGCGCGAGCAGTACTTC. It encodes CASSLSWMGREREQYF.